Sequencing of this T cell receptor (beta chain) was carried out in a study of cytomegalovirus exposure and HLA in healthy donors. The study's findings and limits: In vitro experiments confirmed that three CMV-associated chains were specific for CMV antigens.

With regard to this clone: Its target is unknown.

The PCR was carried out with 60 Vbeta primers and 13 Jbeta primers. Only in-frame clones appear in the TCRdb table, and some are missing; sequencing was by immunoSEQ multiplex PCR. The top ten clones hold 2.8% of a sample with 150,000 to 170,000 clones, roughly 79% of them seen once. The CDR3 spans 16 residues. V lost 5 bases and J 1 base, leaving 12 bases between the germline ends. Germline CDR1 reads SGHNT; CDR2 reads YENEEA. The source of this sequence is a man aged 18-30 years in good health and CMV-seronegative. The sample was PBMCs. The chain carries TRBV11-3 and TRBJ2-6, with D perhaps TRBD2 (5 bases). The CDR3 loop is CASSLGGGSGANVLTF. The CDR3 bases are TGTGCCAGCAGCCTAGGAGGCGGGTCTGGGGCCAACGTCCTGACTTTC.